What follows describes a single T cell receptor (beta chain). What this receptor recognizes is not known. Per-base qualities were not stored, and no clone one base away is much larger. This record comes from a study of blood T cell repertoires in COVID-19 (dated by TCRdb to the early 2020s). For the study in its entirety: Samples from collaborators originated in the United States, Italy and Spain and spanned both the acute and convalescent phases of COVID-19. The dataset comprised deeply sampled blood TCRbeta repertoires from subjects exposed to, actively infected with, or recovered from COVID-19. Where available, HLA class I and class II types were taken from metadata supplied by the sample provider and were not determined by assay-based typing. The samples were drawn from the first 160 participants of the ongoing ImmuneRACE study and from over 950 subjects provided by 6 global collaborators. The material from the prospective study consisted of cDNA or gDNA derived from T cells, B-cell-depleted T cells, or PBMCs. Nearly every sample came with metadata listing a de-identified subject ID, COVID-19 status, age in years and sex. The repertoires were released in a freely available public database meant as a resource for research on the immune response to SARS-CoV-2. Broad study findings and their caveats: Clinical and demographic metadata were provided uncurated, with the amount varying by source and participant.

TCRbeta CDR3 regions were amplified from genomic DNA using the immunoSEQ Assay, a bias-controlled multiplex PCR. On the study's bioinformatics: The number of nucleated cells in each sample was estimated by amplification of reference gene primers within the assay. To quantify the absolute abundance of each unique TCRbeta CDR3 rearrangement, sequence reads were collapsed and filtered. Productive Simpson clonality was computed per sample as the square root of Simpson's diversity index over productive rearrangements. Not all clones reach the TCRdb copy of this immuneACCESS table, which keeps in-frame sequences only. Checked studies attribute under half of the gap to unresolved V genes and leave the rest unexplained. That table gives V, J and clone size, and the DNA gave D and trimming. For this sample the table gives 200,000 or so clones, of which 80% to 85% were detected only once. Approximately 3% of the sample belongs to the ten largest clones.

Another Seattle source contributed samples from volunteer blood donors who had recovered from COVID-19. The collaborating institutions used their own protocols to collect whole blood in K2EDTA tubes. For TCRbeta analysis, collaborator samples were shipped as frozen whole blood, as isolated PBMCs, or as DNA extracted from either sample type. Sequencing input: peripheral blood. The TCR originated in a woman younger than 45 who had recovered from COVID-19.

The CDR3 loop reads CASSIMSSYNEQFF. In nucleotide form, the sequence is TGTGCCAGTAGTATAATGAGCTCCTACAATGAGCAGTTCTTC. Recombination linked TRBV19 to TRBJ2-1; no D segment can be confidently identified. Trimming takes 2 bases from V and 0 bases from J, and the germline ends sit 5 bases apart. The CDR3 measures 14 amino acids from cysteine to phenylalanine. Only the CDR3 region is kept as DNA, spanning 42 bases read in frame from base 1. The germline V gene (reference sequence) yields LNHDA for CDR1 and SQIVND for CDR2.